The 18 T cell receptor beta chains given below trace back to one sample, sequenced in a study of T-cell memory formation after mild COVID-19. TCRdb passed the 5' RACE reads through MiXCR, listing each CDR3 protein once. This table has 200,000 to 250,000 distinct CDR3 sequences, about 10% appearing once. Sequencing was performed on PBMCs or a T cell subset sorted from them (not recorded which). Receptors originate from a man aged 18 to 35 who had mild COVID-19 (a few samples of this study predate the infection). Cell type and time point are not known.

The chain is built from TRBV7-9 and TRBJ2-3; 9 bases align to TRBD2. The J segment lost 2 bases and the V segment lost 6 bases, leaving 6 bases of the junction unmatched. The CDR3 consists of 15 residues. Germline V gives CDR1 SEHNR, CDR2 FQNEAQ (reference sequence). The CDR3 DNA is TGTGCCAGCAGTCGGAGCGGGGGGCTCACAGATACGCAGTATTTT. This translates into CASSRSGGLTDTQYF. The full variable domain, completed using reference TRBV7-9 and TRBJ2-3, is DTGVSQNPRHKITKRGQNVTFRCDPISEHNRLYWYRQTLGQGPEFLTYFQNEAQLEKSRLLSDRFSAERPKGSFSTLEIQRTEQGDSAMYLCASSRSGGLTDTQYFGPGTRLTVL.

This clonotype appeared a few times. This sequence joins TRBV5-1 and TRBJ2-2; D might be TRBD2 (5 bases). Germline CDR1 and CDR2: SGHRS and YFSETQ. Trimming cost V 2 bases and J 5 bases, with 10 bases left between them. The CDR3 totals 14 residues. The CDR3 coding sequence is TGCGCCAGCAGCTTAGACGGAGGTACCGGGGAGCTGTTTTTT. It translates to CASSLDGGTGELFF.

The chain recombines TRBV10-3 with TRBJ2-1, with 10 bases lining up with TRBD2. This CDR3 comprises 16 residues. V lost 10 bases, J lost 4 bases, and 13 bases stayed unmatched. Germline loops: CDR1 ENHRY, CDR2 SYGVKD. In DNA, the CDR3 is TGTGCCACCGGGGGCACTAGCGGGGCCGGATACAATGAGCAGTTCTTC. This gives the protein CATGGTSGAGYNEQFF.

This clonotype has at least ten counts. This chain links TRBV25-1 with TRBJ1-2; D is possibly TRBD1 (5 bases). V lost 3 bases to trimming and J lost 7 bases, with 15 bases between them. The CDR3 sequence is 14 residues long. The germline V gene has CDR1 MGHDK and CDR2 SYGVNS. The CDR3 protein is CASSDSRRGSGYTF. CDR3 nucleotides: TGTGCCAGCAGTGATTCCCGGAGGGGTTCTGGCTACACCTTC.

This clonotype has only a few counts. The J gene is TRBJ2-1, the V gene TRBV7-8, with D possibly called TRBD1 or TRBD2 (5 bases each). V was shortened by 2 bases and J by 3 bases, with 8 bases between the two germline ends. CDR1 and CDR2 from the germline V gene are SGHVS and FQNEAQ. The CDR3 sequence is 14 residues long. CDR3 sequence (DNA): TGTGCCAGCAGCTTACGAGGGGTCTACAATGAGCAGTTCTTC. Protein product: CASSLRGVYNEQFF.

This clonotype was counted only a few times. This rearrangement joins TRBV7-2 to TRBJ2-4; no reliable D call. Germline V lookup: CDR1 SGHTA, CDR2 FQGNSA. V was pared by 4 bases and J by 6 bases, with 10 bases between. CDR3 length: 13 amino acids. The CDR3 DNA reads TGTGCCAGCAGCTCCTCATCACGAAACATTCAGTACTTC. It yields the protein CASSSSSRNIQYF.

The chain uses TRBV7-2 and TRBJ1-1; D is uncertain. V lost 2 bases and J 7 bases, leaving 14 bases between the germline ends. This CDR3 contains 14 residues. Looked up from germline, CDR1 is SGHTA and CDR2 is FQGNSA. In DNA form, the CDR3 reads TGTGCCAGCAGCTTAAATTCCCTCGATCTTGAAGCTTTCTTT. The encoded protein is CASSLNSLDLEAFF. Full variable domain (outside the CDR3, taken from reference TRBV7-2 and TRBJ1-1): GAGVSQSPSNKVTEKGKDVELRCDPISGHTALYWYRQSLGQGLEFLIYFQGNSAPDKSGLPSDRFSAERTGGSVSTLTIQRTQQEDSAVYLCASSLNSLDLEAFFGQGTRLTVV.

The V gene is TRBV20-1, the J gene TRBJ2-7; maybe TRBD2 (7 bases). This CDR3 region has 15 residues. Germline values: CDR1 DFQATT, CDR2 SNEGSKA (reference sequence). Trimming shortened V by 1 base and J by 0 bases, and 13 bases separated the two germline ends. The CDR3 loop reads CSARGGGDLSYEQYF. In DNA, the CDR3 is TGCAGTGCTAGAGGCGGGGGCGACCTCTCCTACGAGCAGTACTTC.

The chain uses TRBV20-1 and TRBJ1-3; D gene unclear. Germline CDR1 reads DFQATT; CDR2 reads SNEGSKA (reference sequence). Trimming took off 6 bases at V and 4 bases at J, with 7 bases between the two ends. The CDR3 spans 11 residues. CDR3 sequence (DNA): TGCAGTGCCGAGCTGGGAAACACCATATATTTT. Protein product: CSAELGNTIYF.

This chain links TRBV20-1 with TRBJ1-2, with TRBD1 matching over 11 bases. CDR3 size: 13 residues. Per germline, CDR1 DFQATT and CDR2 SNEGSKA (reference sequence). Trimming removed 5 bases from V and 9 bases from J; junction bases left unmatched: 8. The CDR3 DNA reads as TGCAGTGCTGCTGGACAGGGGGCGATAAGCTACACCTTC. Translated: CSAAGQGAISYTF.

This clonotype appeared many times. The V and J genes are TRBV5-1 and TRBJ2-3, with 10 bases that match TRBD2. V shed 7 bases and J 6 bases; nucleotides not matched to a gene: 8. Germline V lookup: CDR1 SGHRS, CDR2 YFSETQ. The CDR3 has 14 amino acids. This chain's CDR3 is CASGLAGAGDTQYF. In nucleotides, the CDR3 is TGCGCCAGCGGCCTAGCGGGGGCCGGGGATACGCAGTATTTT.

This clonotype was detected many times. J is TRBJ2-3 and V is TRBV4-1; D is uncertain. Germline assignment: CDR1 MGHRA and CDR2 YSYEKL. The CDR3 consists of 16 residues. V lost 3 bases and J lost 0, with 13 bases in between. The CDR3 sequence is CASSQEAAPSTDTQYF. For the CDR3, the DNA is TGCGCCAGCAGCCAGGAAGCAGCCCCTAGCACAGATACGCAGTATTTT.

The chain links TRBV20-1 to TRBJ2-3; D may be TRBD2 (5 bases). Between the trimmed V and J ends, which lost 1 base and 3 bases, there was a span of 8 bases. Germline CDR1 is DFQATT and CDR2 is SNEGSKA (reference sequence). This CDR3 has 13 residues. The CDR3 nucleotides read TGCAGTGCTAGAGTCCCGGGGACAGATACGCAGTATTTT. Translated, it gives CSARVPGTDTQYF.

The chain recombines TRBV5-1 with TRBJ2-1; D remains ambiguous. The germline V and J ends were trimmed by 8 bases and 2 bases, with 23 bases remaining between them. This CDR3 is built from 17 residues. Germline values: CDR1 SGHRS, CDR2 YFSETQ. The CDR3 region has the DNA TGCGCCAGTACGCGACTGACCCTGACGAATGCCTACAATGAGCAGTTCTTC. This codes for CASTRLTLTNAYNEQFF.

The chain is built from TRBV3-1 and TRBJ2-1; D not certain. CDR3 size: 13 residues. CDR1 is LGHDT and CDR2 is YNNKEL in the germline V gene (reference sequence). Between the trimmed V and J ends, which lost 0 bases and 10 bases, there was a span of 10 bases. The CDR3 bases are TGTGCCAGCAGCCAAGAACGCCGGATAGAGCAGTTCTTC. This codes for CASSQERRIEQFF.

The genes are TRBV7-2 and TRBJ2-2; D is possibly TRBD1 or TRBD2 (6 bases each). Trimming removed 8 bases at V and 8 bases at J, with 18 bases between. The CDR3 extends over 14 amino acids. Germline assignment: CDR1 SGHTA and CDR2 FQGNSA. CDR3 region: CASRRQEGSGELFF. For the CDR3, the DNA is TGTGCCAGCCGCCGACAGGAGGGATCTGGGGAGCTGTTTTTT.

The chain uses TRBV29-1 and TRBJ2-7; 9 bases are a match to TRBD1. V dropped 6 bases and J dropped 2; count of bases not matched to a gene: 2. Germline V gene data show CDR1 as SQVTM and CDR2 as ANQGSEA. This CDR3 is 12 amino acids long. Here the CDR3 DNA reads TGCAGCGTGAGACAGGGGGCCTACGAGCAGTACTTC. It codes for CSVRQGAYEQYF.

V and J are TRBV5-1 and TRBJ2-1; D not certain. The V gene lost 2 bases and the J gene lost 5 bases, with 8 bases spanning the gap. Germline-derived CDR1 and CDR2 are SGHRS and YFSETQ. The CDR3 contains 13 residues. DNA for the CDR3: TGCGCCAGCAGCTTCAGACAAAACAATGAGCAGTTCTTC. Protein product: CASSFRQNNEQFF. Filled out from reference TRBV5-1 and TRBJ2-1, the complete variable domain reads KAGVTQTPRYLIKTRGQQVTLSCSPISGHRSVSWYQQTPGQGLQFLFEYFSETQRNKGNFPGRFSGRQFSNSRSEMNVSTLELGDSALYLCASSFRQNNEQFFGPGTRLTVL.